This T cell receptor (beta chain) was recorded in a study of T cells in Graves' hyperthyroidism and ophthalmopathy (dated by TCRdb to 2018 to 2020). Context from the whole study: Peripheral blood samples were taken at the time of initial diagnosis, prior to any treatment. Following sampling, methimazole starting at 30 mg daily was given to hyperthyroidism patients, and high-dose intravenous methylprednisolone was given to ophthalmopathy patients. TCR Vbeta CDR3 sequencing of 120 to 150 peripheral blood samples (under 45 ophthalmopathy, 75 to 85 hyperthyroidism and roughly 17 progressor patients) is reported in the paper. Whether ophthalmopathy could be predicted prospectively was tested in an independent validation cohort made up of about 20 hyperthyroidism patients plus 17 patients who later progressed to ophthalmopathy. To identify distinguishing TCR V-J signatures, a discovery cohort of around 100 patients was used, comprising 43 with Graves' ophthalmopathy and 57 with stable Graves' hyperthyroidism. In addition, the study compared T-cell repertoires in thyroid tissue and in blood from roughly 6 Graves' hyperthyroidism patients. The approximately 90 discovery patients were divided at random into training and test sets in a 7:3 ratio. Study-level results and caveats: No statistical method was used to set the sample size in advance, and investigators knew the group allocation. Blood samples also contained most of the expanded thyroid clonotypes (frequency above 0.001), which suggests that blood repertoires may reflect thyroid immune responses. A 13 V-J signature model separated ophthalmopathy from stable hyperthyroidism, with roughly 88% sensitivity and 81.08% specificity in cross-validation and 80%/75% in testing. In validation, the model predicted progression to ophthalmopathy with 60% to 71% sensitivity and approximately 72% specificity, a median of about 6.7 months before onset.

Stable Graves' hyperthyroidism was defined as the absence of progression to ophthalmopathy over 18 months of follow-up. Hyperthyroidism patients were newly diagnosed, with disease duration under 2 months, and aged 18 to 65 years. Patients with uncontrolled infections, other autoimmune diseases, pregnancy or lactation were excluded. Diagnoses were established on the basis of clinical symptoms, serum thyroxine and TRAb, thyroid ultrasound, and orbital computed tomography. PBMCs were isolated from about 9.1 ml of fresh peripheral blood by Ficoll-Paque density gradient centrifugation. Trizol reagent was used to extract total RNA, and RNA quality was then checked on an Agilent 2100 Bioanalyzer. This clonotype was recorded at least ten times. The antigen it binds to is not known. No base quality values were provided; no much bigger clone lies one nucleotide off. TCR beta CDR3 regions were amplified from RNA transcripts. The first round of RT-PCR for the TCR CDR3 was performed with the HTBI primer set and the Qiagen OneStep RT-PCR kit. Libraries were constructed in a second round of multiplex PCR, after which size selection and purification were carried out. The libraries were sequenced on an Illumina HiSeq2000 using paired-end 100 bp reads. Regarding the original processing steps: SOAPnuke was used to process the raw data, removing reads that contained adapters or uncalled bases, had a mean Phred below 15, or lacked an exact match to the constant primer or identifier. High-quality paired reads were merged using COPE v1.2.5, and each unique nucleotide sequence was defined as a clonotype. MiTCR v1.1 was used to align the clonotypes against IMGT TRBV, TRBD and TRBJ reference segments. Analysis was restricted to V-J combinations with a frequency above 0.0001, which covered roughly 99% of repertoires. A TCS score was defined as the ratio of F50 (clonal expansion) to E x V (chaos), with BLOSUM62-based TCRdist applied between CDR3 peptides within each V-J. Welch's t-statistics and random forest reduced roughly 540 V-J features to 13, which were used in a naive Bayes classifier (R e1071). The public reads were reanalyzed by TCRdb: fastp trimming at Q25, MiXCR alignment, in-frame beta chains only. Rows merge per CDR3 protein into single entries with the most common DNA and genes. None of the V and J calls come from the authors' own analysis; TCRdb made them. The sample table lists 20,000 to 30,000 distinct CDR3 sequences, roughly 46% of them with a count of one. About 9.3% of the sample goes to the ten largest clones.

V is reduced by 5 bases and J by 3 bases, leaving a spacing of 15 bases between them. The CDR3 has 15 amino acids, counting the end cysteine and phenylalanine. The only DNA kept is the CDR3, 45 bases in frame from the first base. CDR1 is given as MDHEN and CDR2 as SYDVKM, both from the germline V gene. The source of this sequence is a woman in her 30s with Graves' hyperthyroidism. The receptor chain draws on TRBV28 and TRBJ2-3, with a tentative D gene TRBD2 over 6 matching bases. The sequenced sample consisted of blood. The sequenced DNA is TGTGCCAGCAGTAGTAGCGGAGAGGGTACAGATACGCAGTATTTT. Its translation reads: CASSSSGEGTDTQYF.